The T cell receptor beta chain described here comes from a study of T cells of healthy individuals (dated by TCRdb to the late 2010s). This clonotype came up many times. What this receptor recognizes is not known. No base quality values were provided; no much bigger clone lies one nucleotide off. To prepare the library, 5' RACE was applied. The instrument given in TCRdb is Illumina MiSeq. The public sequencing data were trimmed at Q25 with fastp and processed into clonotypes with MiXCR by TCRdb, which kept only in-frame beta chains. Each record represents a unique CDR3 protein, reported with the most common genes and DNA among its rows. The sample yields about 57,000 distinct CDR3 sequences; 16% were counted once. The ten most abundant clones make up about 4.4% of the sample. As encoded in the germline V gene (reference sequence), CDR1 is DFQATT while CDR2 is SNEGSKA. The CDR3, cysteine through phenylalanine, is 15 amino acids long. Of all the DNA, just the CDR3 is kept, 45 bases in frame from base 1. Between the V and J ends, shortened by 3 bases and 3 bases respectively, the junction contains 18 bases.

This clonotype was sampled from a human donor in good health. The chain is made from TRBV20-1 and TRBJ2-7; the D segment could be TRBD2, given 6 matching bases. The encoded CDR3 is CSARDALSGIYEQYF. The base sequence is TGCAGTGCTAGGGACGCGCTTAGCGGAATCTACGAGCAGTACTTC.